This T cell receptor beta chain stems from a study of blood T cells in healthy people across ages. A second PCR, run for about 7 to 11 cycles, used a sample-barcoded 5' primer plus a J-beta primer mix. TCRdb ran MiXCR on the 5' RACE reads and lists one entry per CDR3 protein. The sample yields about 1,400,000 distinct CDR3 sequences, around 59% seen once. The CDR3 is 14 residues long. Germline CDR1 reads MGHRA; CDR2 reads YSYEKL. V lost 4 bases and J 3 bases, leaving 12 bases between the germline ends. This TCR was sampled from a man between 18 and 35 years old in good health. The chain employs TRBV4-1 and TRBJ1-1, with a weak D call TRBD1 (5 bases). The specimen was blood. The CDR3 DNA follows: TGCGCCAGCAGCCGGCAGGGATTAGACACTGAAGCTTTCTTT. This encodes CASSRQGLDTEAFF.